These 26 T cell receptor beta chains originate from one sample sequenced in a study of vaccination and CD4 T cells after COVID-19. Treatment described: roughly ten-day PBMC culture with coronavirus spike peptide pools or control peptides (ViraFEST assay). Before the COVID-19 pandemic (2011-2018), CD4+ T cells were obtained from the unexposed donor. No antigens are known for them. The Oncomine TCR Beta short-read assay generated sequence data from the DNA of cultured CD4+ T cells. TCRdb analysed the PCR reads with MiXCR anew, one entry per CDR3 protein. The data contain about 7,600 distinct CDR3 sequences, 35% to 40% of them singletons. The sample consisted of CD4+ T cells from blood, cultured in vitro. These receptor sequences come from a human donor in good health.

The V and J genes are TRBV7-9 and TRBJ2-7, with TRBD2 matching 11 bases. The junction had 8 bases not matched to a gene; V was cut back by 5 bases and J by 2 bases. The CDR3 contains 16 residues. The germline CDR1 and CDR2 sequences are SEHNR and FQNEAQ (reference sequence). CDR3 nucleotides: TGTGCCAGCAGCCCTATACTAGCGGGGGACACCTACGAGCAGTACTTC. Translating gives CASSPILAGDTYEQYF.

This clonotype was counted a single time. The chain couples TRBV5-1 to TRBJ1-3, with 7 positions matching TRBD1. V dropped 4 bases and J dropped 10; count of bases not matched to a gene: 8. The length of the CDR3 is 13 residues. Germline V gene data show CDR1 as SGHRS and CDR2 as YFSETQ. The CDR3 bases are TGCGCCAGCAGCGTGACAGGGACTGGAACCATATATTTT. Amino acid sequence: CASSVTGTGTIYF.

The chain employs TRBV19 and TRBJ2-5; D remains ambiguous. The CDR3 extends over 11 amino acids. The germline V gene has CDR1 LNHDA and CDR2 SQIVND (reference sequence). The V and J ends lost 5 bases and 5 bases respectively, with 6 bases between them. The CDR3 loop reads CASSYRETQYF. The CDR3 DNA reads as TGTGCCAGTAGTTATCGGGAGACCCAGTACTTC.

This clonotype was counted between two and nine times. The genes are TRBV6-1 and TRBJ2-5; D is uncertain. V lost 6 bases to trimming and J lost 2 bases, with 19 bases between them. CDR1 and CDR2 (germline): MNHNS, SASEGT. This CDR3 is 16 amino acids long. The DNA of the CDR3 is TGTGCCAGCAGGATAGGGATCACCCCCCCACAAGAGACCCAGTACTTC. It codes for CASRIGITPPQETQYF.

This sequence joins TRBV20-1 and TRBJ2-1; the D is unclear. V lost 3 bases and J 7 bases, leaving 4 bases between the germline ends. CDR1 is DFQATT and CDR2 is SNEGSKA in the germline V gene (reference sequence). The CDR3 consists of 10 residues. This CDR3 is CSARENEQFF. The CDR3 DNA follows: TGCAGTGCTAGGGAGAATGAGCAGTTCTTC.

The J gene is TRBJ2-1, the V gene TRBV7-6, with TRBD1 identical over 11 bases. V lost 1 base and J lost 5; bases outside the gene matches: 4. The CDR3 consists of 16 residues. Germline V gene sequence: CDR1 SGHVS, CDR2 FNYEAQ. The CDR3 nucleotides read TGTGCCAGCAGCTTAGGGACAGGGGGCCCGGACAATGAGCAGTTCTTC. Encoded protein: CASSLGTGGPDNEQFF.

This clonotype came up a few times. The CDR3 DNA reads as TGCAGTGCTAGACGACAGCAGAGTTGGAACTATGGCTACACCTTC. This gives the protein CSARRQQSWNYGYTF. The rearrangement joins TRBV20-1 to TRBJ1-2; the D gene is possibly TRBD1 (5 bases). The CDR3 length is 15 residues. Germline V gene data show CDR1 as DFQATT and CDR2 as SNEGSKA (reference sequence). Trimming removed 2 bases at V and 2 bases at J, with 15 bases between.

The chain is built from TRBV5-4 and TRBJ2-5; D gene uncertain. V lost 4 bases to trimming and J lost 1 base, with 14 bases between them. This CDR3 comprises 15 residues. Germline V gene data show CDR1 as SGHNT and CDR2 as YYREEE (reference sequence). CDR3 residues: CASSRAAAPQETQYF. The CDR3 coding sequence is TGTGCCAGCAGCCGGGCGGCAGCTCCCCAAGAGACCCAGTACTTC.

This clonotype came up a few times. This chain links TRBV7-9 with TRBJ1-6, with D unresolved. V lost 5 bases and J 8 bases, leaving 16 bases between the germline ends. From germline, CDR1 is SEHNR and CDR2 FQNEAQ (reference sequence). This CDR3 has 15 amino acids. In DNA, the CDR3 is TGTGCCAGCAGCCCGTGGGATCCGAGGGATTCACCCCTCCACTTT. Protein sequence: CASSPWDPRDSPLHF.

The rearrangement uses TRBV20-1 and TRBJ1-2; the D is unclear. There are 14 residues in the CDR3. Germline-derived CDR1 and CDR2 are DFQATT and SNEGSKA (reference sequence). Trimming took 5 bases from V and 2 from J, leaving 15 bases between them. The CDR3 coding sequence is TGCAGTGCTTCTCGGGAGGCGACGAACTATGGCTACACCTTC. Residues: CSASREATNYGYTF.

V usage is TRBV7-2 and J usage is TRBJ1-5; D is undetermined. This CDR3 has 13 residues. The germline V and J ends were trimmed by 2 bases and 6 bases, with 8 bases remaining between them. Germline lookup yields CDR1 SGHTA and CDR2 FQGNSA. Written as DNA, the CDR3 is TGTGCCAGCAGCTTATCTTTCAGTCAGCCCCAGCATTTT. Translating gives CASSLSFSQPQHF.

This chain links TRBV20-1 with TRBJ2-1, with D perhaps assigned TRBD1 or TRBD2 (5 bases each). The CDR3 is 16 amino acids. V dropped 6 bases and J dropped 10 bases, with 28 bases sitting between them. CDR1 and CDR2 from the germline V gene are DFQATT and SNEGSKA (reference sequence). CDR3: CSAIYSGTQVLREQFF. In nucleotides, the CDR3 is TGCAGTGCAATATATTCCGGGACCCAGGTGTTAAGGGAGCAGTTCTTC.

About this clonotype: One junction end does not reproduce the germline sequence, and a read error may be involved. J is TRBJ1-3 and V is TRBV10-3; no reliable D call. Germline assignment: CDR1 ENHRY and CDR2 SYGVKD. The CDR3 loop spans 8 amino acids. CDR3 DNA: TGCCCCAGGAACACCATATATTTT. Translated: CPRNTIYF.

V is TRBV14 and J is TRBJ2-7; D is unresolved. Per the germline V gene, CDR1 is SGHDN and CDR2 is FVKESK. V was shortened by 1 base and J by 7 bases, with 14 bases between the two germline ends. The CDR3 extends over 14 amino acids. CDR3 coding DNA: TGTGCCAGCAGCCAAGTTCGAATTAGCCAGGAGCAGTACTTC. Protein: CASSQVRISQEQYF.

This clonotype was seen a few times. The chain combines TRBV7-9 with TRBJ2-7; 8 bases agree with TRBD1. Germline CDR1 SEHNR, CDR2 FQNEAQ (reference sequence). Trimming at V came to 5 bases and at J to 6 bases, leaving 9 bases not matched to a gene. This CDR3 is built from 14 residues. The CDR3 region is CASSPGQGIVEQYF. The CDR3 coding sequence is TGTGCCAGCAGCCCCGGACAGGGTATCGTCGAGCAGTACTTC. Complete variable domain (other parts from reference TRBV7-9 and TRBJ2-7): DTGVSQNPRHKITKRGQNVTFRCDPISEHNRLYWYRQTLGQGPEFLTYFQNEAQLEKSRLLSDRFSAERPKGSFSTLEIQRTEQGDSAMYLCASSPGQGIVEQYFGPGTRLTVT.

This rearrangement joins TRBV27 to TRBJ2-1, with D possibly TRBD2 on 5 matching bases. V lost 7 bases, J lost 0 bases, and 13 bases lay in between. Per germline, CDR1 MNHEY and CDR2 SMNVEV (reference sequence). The CDR3 contains 15 residues. CDR3 region: CASKVSGSSYNEQFF. The CDR3 coding sequence is TGTGCCAGCAAGGTGTCGGGGAGCTCCTACAATGAGCAGTTCTTC.

A remark on this clonotype: The junction and the germline gene differ at one end; a read error may be behind it. The chain couples TRBV20-1 to TRBJ2-7, with 7 bases fitting TRBD1. Germline-derived CDR1 and CDR2 are DFQATT and SNEGSKA (reference sequence). This CDR3 has 13 amino acids. DNA of the CDR3: TGCAGTGCTCGGGCCGGGACAGCCGTTAGAGGGGATTTC. Its protein is CSARAGTAVRGDF.

The chain links TRBV12-3 or TRBV12-4 to TRBJ1-6; D perhaps matches TRBD1 (5 bases). The germline V and J ends were trimmed by 6 bases and 8 bases, with 17 bases remaining between them. There are 15 residues in the CDR3. Written as DNA, the CDR3 is TGTGCCAGCAGCCGATCCGGGCAGGGAGATTCACCCCTCCACTTT. Its translation is CASSRSGQGDSPLHF.

This chain links TRBV2 with TRBJ1-1, with 10 bases that match TRBD1. The germline V gene encodes CDR1 SNHLY and CDR2 FYNNEI. The CDR3 is 13 residues long. Germline trimming cut 5 bases from V and 4 bases from J; bases unmatched to any gene: 1. The CDR3 nucleotides read TGTGCCAGCAGTCGGGACAGGGGCACTGAAGCTTTCTTT. As protein: CASSRDRGTEAFF.

The chain recombines TRBV27 with TRBJ2-5; D may be TRBD2 (5 bases). The CDR3 sequence is 13 residues long. Germline-derived CDR1 and CDR2 are MNHEY and SMNVEV (reference sequence). V lost 1 base and J lost 7, with 10 bases in between. The CDR3 coding sequence is TGTGCCAGCAGTTTATGGGGTGGAGGGACCCAGTACTTC. Translation: CASSLWGGGTQYF.

This sequence joins TRBV7-2 and TRBJ2-4, with D perhaps matching TRBD1 (5 bases). The germline CDR1 and CDR2 sequences are SGHTA and FQGNSA. Trimming removed 5 bases from V and 12 bases from J, with 20 bases in between. The CDR3 spans 14 residues. Here the CDR3 reads CASSRREGPKAQYF. The CDR3 nucleotides are TGTGCCAGCAGCCGCAGGGAAGGGCCCAAGGCTCAGTACTTC.

The chain recombines TRBV10-3 with TRBJ2-7; weak D call: TRBD2 (8 bases). Trimming took 5 bases from V and 1 from J, leaving 15 bases between them. The V gene's germline CDR1 is ENHRY and CDR2 SYGVKD. The CDR3 is 15 residues long. CDR3 DNA: TGTGCCATCAGTTCGGGGGGGACAGCTTCCTACGAGCAGTACTTC. It codes for CAISSGGTASYEQYF.

The chain joins TRBV27 to TRBJ2-6; D may match TRBD1 or TRBD2 (6 bases each). The CDR3 spans 19 residues. In germline, CDR1 is MNHEY, CDR2 SMNVEV (reference sequence). Trimming removed 0 bases at V and 1 base at J, with 16 bases between. CDR3 sequence (DNA): TGTGCCAGCAGTTTATCGGTCTCGGGGGCCGGATCTGGGGCCAACGTCCTGACTTTC. It encodes CASSLSVSGAGSGANVLTF.

Only a few counts were recorded for this clonotype. The V call is TRBV6-1, the J call TRBJ1-2; TRBD1 agrees at 10 bases. Germline assignment: CDR1 MNHNS and CDR2 SASEGT. Germline trimming cut 4 bases from V and 8 bases from J; bases unmatched to any gene: 13. The CDR3 is 16 amino acids. This CDR3 is CASSVSQGTGDRGYTF. CDR3 coding DNA: TGTGCCAGCAGTGTTTCACAAGGGACAGGGGACCGGGGCTACACCTTC.

This chain connects TRBV27 to TRBJ2-7, with 8 positions matching TRBD1. V gave up 2 bases and J gave up 4 bases; unmatched junction bases: 10. This CDR3 is 16 amino acids long. From germline, CDR1 is MNHEY and CDR2 SMNVEV (reference sequence). CDR3: CASSLQTAGGNYEQYF. CDR3 nucleotides: TGTGCCAGCAGTTTACAAACGGCAGGGGGCAATTACGAGCAGTACTTC.

This rearrangement joins TRBV15 to TRBJ2-4; D may be TRBD1 (5 bases). Per the germline V gene, CDR1 is LNHNV and CDR2 is YYDKDF (reference sequence). V lost 3 bases to trimming and J lost 1 base, with 13 bases between them. This CDR3 is built from 16 residues. The CDR3 DNA sequence: TGTGCCACCAGCAGTGGGGCAGCCGGGGCCAAAAACATTCAGTACTTC. The encoded protein is CATSSGAAGAKNIQYF.